The entry below gives a single T cell receptor (beta chain) sequence along with its context. Its antigen is unknown. RNA transcripts yielded amplified TCR beta CDR3 regions. The first-round RT-PCR employed HTBI primers together with the Qiagen OneStep RT-PCR kit. A multiplex PCR was then performed as the second round. TCRdb re-derived calls from the multiplex PCR reads in MiXCR, one entry per CDR3 protein. In the table there are roughly 1.1 million distinct CDR3 sequences, roughly two fifths of which are singletons. These data belong to a study of Graves' ophthalmopathy and Graves' hyperthyroidism. Germline values: CDR1 SGHTA, CDR2 FQGNSA. The V and J ends lost 6 bases and 6 bases, in that order; junction bases with no gene match: 3. The CDR3 sequence is 14 residues long. Findings of the study overall: The 13-signature model separated ophthalmopathy from stable hyperthyroidism at 85% to 90% sensitivity and about 81% specificity. This model predicted ophthalmopathy progression (sensitivity around 71%, specificity around 72%). Most expanded clonotypes from thyroid (those above 0.001 frequency) were also found in blood.

The diagnosis combined clinical symptoms, thyroxine, TRAb, thyroid ultrasound and orbital computed tomography scans. This sequence joins TRBV7-2 and TRBJ2-7, with 15 bases fitting TRBD2. The receptor comes from an adult man with Graves' hyperthyroidism. The sequenced sample consisted of peripheral blood or thyroid tissue (not recorded which). The chain's CDR3 is CASSWTSGGGEQYF. The CDR3 coding sequence is TGTGCCAGCAGTTGGACTAGCGGGGGGGGCGAGCAGTACTTC.